The present T cell receptor (beta chain) was sequenced within a study of T cells in Graves' hyperthyroidism and ophthalmopathy. Study information: Peripheral blood sampling occurred at initial diagnosis, before any treatment.

General study points: Blood also carried most thyroid clonotypes expanded above 0.001.

A patient was excluded if there was uncontrolled infection, other autoimmune disease, pregnancy or lactation. The diagnoses drew upon clinical symptoms, serum thyroxine and TRAb, thyroid ultrasound and orbital computed tomography. Comments on this clonotype: Antigen specificity is unknown. One base away lies a much larger clone, so this may be a sequencing read error.

This CDR3 is built from 13 residues. CDR1 is SGHTA, CDR2 FQGTGA, per germline. V was shortened by 7 bases and J by 1 base, with 10 bases between the two germline ends. TCR beta CDR3 sequences were amplified from RNA transcripts. Carried out on the TCR CDR3, a first-round RT-PCR used the HTBI primer set. Via MiXCR, TCRdb re-called the multiplex PCR reads, giving one row per CDR3 protein. This sample has around 720,000 distinct CDR3 sequences, with about 35% found just once. The clonotype comes from a middle-aged woman with Graves' hyperthyroidism. Source material: blood. The chain joins TRBV7-3 to TRBJ1-1; the D is unclear. CDR3 sequence: CASIRIANTEAFF. The DNA of the CDR3 is TGTGCCAGCATACGGATAGCGAACACTGAAGCTTTCTTT.